This T cell receptor beta chain was documented in a study of cytotoxic CD8 clonotypes in ibrutinib-treated CLL. Turning to the study itself: Responses: some 25 partial, 2 complete; after median around 70 months, about 14 stayed remitted, 12 progressed.

Details on this clone: The antigen remains unidentified.

Study-level points and caveats: Shared public clonotypes were rare, and on treatment they either got smaller or stayed the same.

V shed 6 bases and J shed 4 bases, with 18 bases lying between them. This CDR3 has 15 amino acids. Germline CDR1 reads SNHLY; CDR2 reads FYNNEI. Method: immunoSEQ multiplex PCR; TCRdb's copy keeps in-frame clones and lacks some. The profile shows 25,000 to 30,000 clones, 65% to 90% of them singletons. The sequence was obtained from a human donor with chronic lymphocytic leukemia. The chain recombines TRBV2 with TRBJ1-2; D is possibly TRBD1 (6 bases). The starting material was PBMCs, obtained after 24 months of ibrutinib treatment. CDR3 in DNA: TGTGCCAGCAGCCCGTCTTTTGGACAGTCCTATGGCTACACCTTC. Protein product: CASSPSFGQSYGYTF.